This T cell receptor beta chain stems from a study of blood T cells in healthy people across ages. General study findings and limits: Long-lived and aged donors differed, with more naive CD4+ cells and higher diversity in the long-lived. Roughly linear age-related decline in beta diversity appeared, significant by age about 40.

With each sample, at least 6 micrograms of total RNA were extracted. With 5 bases clipped from V and 3 bases from J, the junction kept 9 bases outside the gene matches. The CDR3 spans 14 residues. Germline V CDR1 and CDR2: DFQATT, SNEGSKA (reference sequence). As regards this clonotype: Its antigen remains unknown.

With a J-beta primer mix and a sample-barcoded 5' primer, a second PCR ran about 7 to 12 cycles. Each sample yielded at least 2.5 million CDR3-containing paired-end reads. TCRdb re-called the 5' RACE reads through MiXCR, storing one row per CDR3 protein. Of about 1.4 million distinct CDR3 sequences in the sample, approximately 59% were seen once. This rearrangement joins TRBV20-1 to TRBJ2-7; 8 bases align to TRBD2. The clonotype comes from a man between 18 and 35 years old in good health. The sequenced sample consisted of blood. In DNA form, the CDR3 reads TGCAGTGCTTTACCCAGCGGGAGTGTCTACGAGCAGTACTTC. Its protein product is CSALPSGSVYEQYF.